The present T cell receptor (beta chain) was sequenced within a study of T-cell memory formation after mild COVID-19. At the level of the study: Largely, TCR clusters stayed within a single donor.

The CDR3 contains 14 residues. V lost 6 bases to trimming and J lost 7 bases; unmatched junction nucleotides: 6. Findings and caveats of the study: Specificity for SARS-CoV-2 was not confirmed among the second-wave clones peaking on day 37. Clones contracting over day 15 to 85 were CD4/CD8 balanced, with later expanders leaning CD4+.

TCRdb analysed the 5' RACE reads with MiXCR anew, one entry per CDR3 protein. Among over 30,000 distinct CDR3 sequences listed, approximately 10% were seen once. This clonotype has ten or more counts. Antigen: not known. The chain is built from TRBV12-3 or TRBV12-4 and TRBJ2-4, with 10 bases that match TRBD2. The sample was PBMCs or a T cell subset sorted from them (not recorded which). The sequence was obtained from a man aged 18 to 35 who had mild COVID-19 (a few samples of this study predate the infection). Cell type and time point are not known. The CDR3 loop reads CASSPTSGSNIQYF. Written as DNA, the CDR3 is TGTGCCAGCAGCCCGACTAGCGGGTCCAACATTCAGTACTTC.